The present T cell receptor (beta chain) was sequenced within a study of T cells in localized non-small cell lung cancer. Study findings and constraints: Paired adjacent lung recovered a median roughly 56 of the top 100 tumor clones. An association was observed between higher blood T cell density and longer overall survival. Owing to sequencing of a solitary tumor region, heterogeneity cannot be discounted. Tumor showed lower T cell clonality than uninvolved adjacent lung, where it was highest.

CDR3 size: 17 residues. CDR1 is SGDLS and CDR2 is YYNGEE in the germline V gene. V dropped 3 bases and J dropped 3 bases, with 20 bases sitting between them. Libraries were prepared by immunoSEQ multiplex PCR; TCRdb keeps only in-frame clonotypes and omits some of them. There are tens of thousands of clones in the sample; approximately 83% occur only once, and just under 20% lies in the top ten. In regard to this clone: Antigen: not known.

V gene TRBV9 combines with J gene TRBJ2-3; D may match TRBD1 or TRBD2 (6 bases each). This sequence originates from a female donor older than 55 with stage II squamous cell lung carcinoma. Material: peripheral blood, obtained before any cancer treatment. The CDR3 bases are TGTGCCAGCAGCGGGTTCTCCCCGGGGGCGGGGACAGATACGCAGTATTTT. Residues: CASSGFSPGAGTDTQYF.